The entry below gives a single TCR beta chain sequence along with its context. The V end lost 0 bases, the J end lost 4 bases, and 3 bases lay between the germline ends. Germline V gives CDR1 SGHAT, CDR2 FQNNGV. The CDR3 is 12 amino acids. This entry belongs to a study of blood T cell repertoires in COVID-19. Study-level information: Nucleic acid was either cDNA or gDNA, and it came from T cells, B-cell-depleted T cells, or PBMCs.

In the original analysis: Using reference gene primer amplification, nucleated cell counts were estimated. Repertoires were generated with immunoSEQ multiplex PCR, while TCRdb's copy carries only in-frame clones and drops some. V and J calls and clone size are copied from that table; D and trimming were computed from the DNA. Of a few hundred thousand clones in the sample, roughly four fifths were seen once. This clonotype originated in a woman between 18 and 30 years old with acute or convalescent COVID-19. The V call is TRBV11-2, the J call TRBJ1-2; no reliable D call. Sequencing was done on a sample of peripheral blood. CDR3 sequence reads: CASSLEAYGYTF. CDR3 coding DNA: TGTGCCAGCAGCTTAGAGGCCTATGGCTACACCTTC.